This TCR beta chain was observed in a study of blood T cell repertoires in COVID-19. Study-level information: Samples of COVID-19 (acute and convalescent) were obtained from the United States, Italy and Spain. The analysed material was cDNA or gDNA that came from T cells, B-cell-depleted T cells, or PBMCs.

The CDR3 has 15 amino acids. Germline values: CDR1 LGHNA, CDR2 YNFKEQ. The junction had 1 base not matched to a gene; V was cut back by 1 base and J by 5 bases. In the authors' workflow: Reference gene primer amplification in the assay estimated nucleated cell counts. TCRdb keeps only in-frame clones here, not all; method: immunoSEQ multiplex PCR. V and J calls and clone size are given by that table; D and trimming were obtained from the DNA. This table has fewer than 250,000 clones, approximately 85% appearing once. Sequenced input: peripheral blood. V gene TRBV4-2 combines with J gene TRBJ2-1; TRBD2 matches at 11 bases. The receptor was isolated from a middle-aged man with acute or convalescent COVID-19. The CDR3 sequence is CASSQALAGDNEQFF. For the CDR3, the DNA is TGTGCCAGCAGCCAAGCACTAGCGGGGGACAATGAGCAGTTCTTC.